This T cell receptor (beta chain) was obtained from a study of T-cell reconstitution after alpha-beta-depleted transplantation in children. Germline CDR1 reads SGHTA; CDR2 reads FQGNSA. CDR3 length: 14 residues. V gave up 5 bases and J gave up 4 bases, with 15 bases separating them. As it was prepared, the TCRbeta library received unique molecular identifiers. TCRdb re-called the PCR reads with MiXCR, one entry per CDR3 protein. In the table there are 200,000 to 250,000 distinct CDR3 sequences, roughly 10% of which are singletons. This clonotype has ten or more counts. The sequence derives from a human donor who donated a stem cell graft to a child with acute lymphoblastic leukemia. The gene calls are TRBV7-2 and TRBJ2-7; unclear D gene. This specimen consisted of PBMCs from the stem cell graft donor, obtained from the stem cell graft. This CDR3 reads CASSPAFVPYEQYF. The CDR3 region has the DNA TGTGCCAGCAGCCCCGCTTTCGTGCCTTACGAGCAGTACTTC.